This TCR beta chain derives from a study of vaccination and CD4 T cells after COVID-19. Background on the study: Stimuli were overlapping spike peptide pools of SARS-CoV-2 and three common cold coronaviruses (HCoV-NL63, HCoV-OC43, HCoV-229E).

This clonotype was seen a few times. Its specificity is unknown. The CDR3 is 17 amino acids. Germline trimming cut 0 bases from V and 1 base from J; bases unmatched to any gene: 5. CDR1 is LNHNV, CDR2 YYDKDF, per germline (reference sequence). Treatment reported: approximately 9-day PBMC culture with coronavirus spike peptide pools or control peptides (ViraFEST assay). Sequencing of DNA taken from cultured CD4+ T cells relied on the Oncomine TCR Beta short-read assay. Genomic DNA extraction was carried out from cultured CD4+ T cells. One entry per CDR3 protein results from TCRdb running MiXCR on the PCR reads. Here the sample spans some 21,000 distinct CDR3 sequences, around half being singletons.

The clonotype comes from a human donor who had recovered from COVID-19. Material: CD4+ T cells from blood, cultured in vitro, obtained before SARS-CoV-2 vaccination. This chain joins TRBV15 and TRBJ2-1, with TRBD1 matching over 8 bases. The CDR3 DNA is TGTGCCACCAGCAGAGAACGTAGACAGGGGTCCTACAATGAGCAGTTCTTC. Translating gives CATSRERRQGSYNEQFF.